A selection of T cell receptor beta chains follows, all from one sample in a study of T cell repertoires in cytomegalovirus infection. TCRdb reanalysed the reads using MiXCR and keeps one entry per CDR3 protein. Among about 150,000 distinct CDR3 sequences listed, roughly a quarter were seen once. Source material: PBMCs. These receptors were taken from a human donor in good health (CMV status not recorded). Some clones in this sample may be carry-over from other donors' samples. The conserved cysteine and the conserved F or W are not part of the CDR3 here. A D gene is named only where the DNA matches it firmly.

CDR3: SAQRPGVPMNTEAF; D: NA; J: TRBJ1-1; V: TRBV20-1
CDR3: ASSDSGSSYNEQF; D: TRBD2; J: TRBJ2-1; V: TRBV7-3
CDR3: ASSHGEGATGELF; D: NA; J: TRBJ2-2; V: TRBV7-6
CDR3: SARDFGPTTNTGELF; D: NA; J: TRBJ2-2; V: TRBV20-1
CDR3: ASSSPWGGQTDTQY; D: NA; J: TRBJ2-3; V: TRBV7-2
CDR3: ASSRRRVSTDTQY; D: NA; J: TRBJ2-3; V: TRBV7-2
CDR3: ASSLYSELYNEQF; D: NA; J: TRBJ2-1; V: TRBV12-3/TRBV12-4
CDR3: ASTPGQNTEAF; D: NA; J: TRBJ1-1; V: TRBV28
CDR3: ASSTQRGREEPYEQY; D: NA; J: TRBJ2-7; V: TRBV6-5
CDR3: ASSSFYNEQF; D: NA; J: TRBJ2-1; V: TRBV6-2/TRBV6-3
CDR3: ASSLGSLAHNEQF; D: TRBD2; J: TRBJ2-1; V: TRBV12-3/TRBV12-4
CDR3: ASSFDLIGTDTQY; D: NA; J: TRBJ2-3; V: TRBV5-4
CDR3: ASRRGRDQPQH; D: TRBD1; J: TRBJ1-5; V: TRBV2
CDR3: ASSYSSPGKTLYSNQPQH; D: NA; J: TRBJ1-5; V: TRBV6-6
CDR3: ASSLDGTGGSTDTQY; D: TRBD1; J: TRBJ2-3; V: TRBV7-2
CDR3: ASSLHTSEGREQY; D: NA; J: TRBJ2-7; V: TRBV7-3
CDR3: ASSPYTEPQH; D: NA; J: TRBJ1-5; V: TRBV28
CDR3: SARWQASGNTIY; D: NA; J: TRBJ1-3; V: TRBV20-1
CDR3: ASGQDGANVLT; D: TRBD1; J: TRBJ2-6; V: TRBV7-3
CDR3: SASFGGAFNEQF; D: NA; J: TRBJ2-1; V: TRBV20-1
CDR3: ASSLTDLSNQPQH; D: NA; J: TRBJ1-5; V: TRBV7-2
CDR3: ASSVEGLANTEAF; D: NA; J: TRBJ1-1; V: TRBV9
CDR3: ASSLRGQGRSSNTEAF; D: TRBD1; J: TRBJ1-1; V: TRBV6-1
CDR3: ASRGQYYEQY; D: NA; J: TRBJ2-7; V: TRBV2
CDR3: ASSLGRQETQY; D: NA; J: TRBJ2-5; V: TRBV5-4
CDR3: ASSLGEGNTIY; D: NA; J: TRBJ1-3; V: TRBV11-2
CDR3: ASSLEASAAETQY; D: NA; J: TRBJ2-5; V: TRBV7-4
CDR3: ASSARWGGMGTGELF; D: NA; J: TRBJ2-2; V: TRBV7-8
CDR3: ASSRTGTEGNIQY; D: TRBD1; J: TRBJ2-4; V: TRBV5-1
CDR3: ASKEGDVYNEQF; D: NA; J: TRBJ2-1; V: TRBV19
CDR3: ASSEIGGTDTQY; D: NA; J: TRBJ2-3; V: TRBV6-1
CDR3: ASSANSPLH; D: NA; J: TRBJ1-6; V: TRBV6-1
CDR3: ASRMLGTSGGLN; D: TRBD2; J: TRBJ2-5; V: TRBV19
CDR3: ASSYSMETQY; D: NA; J: TRBJ2-5; V: TRBV6-2/TRBV6-3
CDR3: AIPGQGAYEQF; D: TRBD1; J: TRBJ2-1; V: TRBV5-1
CDR3: ASSFGPNTGELF; D: NA; J: TRBJ2-2; V: TRBV5-1
CDR3: ASSKQWTENNEQF; D: NA; J: TRBJ2-1; V: TRBV28
CDR3: ASSQDSGGYQPQH; D: NA; J: TRBJ1-5; V: TRBV4-1
CDR3: SGRGHNEQF; D: NA; J: TRBJ2-1; V: TRBV20-1
CDR3: ASSEGQVGETQY; D: NA; J: TRBJ2-5; V: TRBV2
CDR3: ASSSQTAH; D: NA; J: TRBJ2-7; V: TRBV7-6
CDR3: AISESPGITGELF; D: NA; J: TRBJ2-2; V: TRBV10-3
CDR3: ASRETSGDILYEQF; D: TRBD2; J: TRBJ2-1; V: TRBV12-3/TRBV12-4
CDR3: SARGGGGQMRYEQY; D: NA; J: TRBJ2-7; V: TRBV20-1
CDR3: ASSRGGSRNQPQH; D: NA; J: TRBJ1-5; V: TRBV3-1
CDR3: ASSLERPYEQY; D: NA; J: TRBJ2-7; V: TRBV7-2
CDR3: ASSLGFRLQETQY; D: NA; J: TRBJ2-5; V: TRBV13
CDR3: ASSLSPSSSRDTEAF; D: NA; J: TRBJ1-1; V: TRBV5-8
CDR3: ATSHESDTQY; D: NA; J: TRBJ2-3; V: TRBV24-1
CDR3: ASSSGTLQPQH; D: NA; J: TRBJ1-5; V: TRBV10-2
CDR3: ASSSALSSGYT; D: NA; J: TRBJ1-2; V: TRBV7-9
CDR3: ASSLGPGSEENQY; D: NA; J: TRBJ2-5; V: TRBV5-1